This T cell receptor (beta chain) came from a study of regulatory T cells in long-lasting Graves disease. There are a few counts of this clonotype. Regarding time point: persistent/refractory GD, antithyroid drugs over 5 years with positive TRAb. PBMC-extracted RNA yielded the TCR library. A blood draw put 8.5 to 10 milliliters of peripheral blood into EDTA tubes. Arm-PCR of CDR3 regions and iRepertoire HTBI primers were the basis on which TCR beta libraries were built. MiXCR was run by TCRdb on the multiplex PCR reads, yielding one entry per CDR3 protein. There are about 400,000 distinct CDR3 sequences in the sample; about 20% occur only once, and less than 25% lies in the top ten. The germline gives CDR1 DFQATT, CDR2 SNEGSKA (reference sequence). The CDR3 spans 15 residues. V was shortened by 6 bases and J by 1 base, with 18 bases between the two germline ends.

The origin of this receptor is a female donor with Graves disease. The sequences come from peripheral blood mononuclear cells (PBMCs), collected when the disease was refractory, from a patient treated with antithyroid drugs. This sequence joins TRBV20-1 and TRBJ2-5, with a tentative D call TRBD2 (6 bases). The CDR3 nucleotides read TGCAGTGCGTCGAGCTACGGGAGCCCCCAAGAGACCCAGTACTTC. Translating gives CSASSYGSPQETQYF.